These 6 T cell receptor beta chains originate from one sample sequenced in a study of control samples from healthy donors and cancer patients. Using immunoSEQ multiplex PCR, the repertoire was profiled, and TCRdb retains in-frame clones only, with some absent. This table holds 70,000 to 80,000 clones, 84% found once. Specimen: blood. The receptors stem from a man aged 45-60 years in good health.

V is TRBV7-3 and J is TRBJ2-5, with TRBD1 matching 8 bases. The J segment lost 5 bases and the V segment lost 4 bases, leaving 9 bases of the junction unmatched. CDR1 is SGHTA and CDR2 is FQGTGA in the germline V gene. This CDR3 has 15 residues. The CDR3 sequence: CASSSLGDRGETQYF. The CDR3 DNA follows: TGTGCCAGCAGCTCGCTGGGTGACAGGGGCGAGACCCAGTACTTC. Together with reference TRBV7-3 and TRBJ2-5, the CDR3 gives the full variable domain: GAGVSQTPSNKVTEKGKYVELRCDPISGHTALYWYRQSLGQGPEFLIYFQGTGAADDSGLPNDRFFAVRPEGSVSTLKIQRTERGDSAVYLCASSSLGDRGETQYFGPGTRLLVL.

The DNA for the CDR3 is TGTGCCAGCGGGAGCTTGAACACTGAAGCTTTCTTT. It specifies CASGSLNTEAFF. The rearrangement links TRBV11-3 to TRBJ1-1; D gene ambiguous. The germline V gene encodes CDR1 SGHNT and CDR2 YENEEA. This CDR3 is 12 amino acids long. V was trimmed by 8 bases and J by 0 bases, leaving 7 bases between them.

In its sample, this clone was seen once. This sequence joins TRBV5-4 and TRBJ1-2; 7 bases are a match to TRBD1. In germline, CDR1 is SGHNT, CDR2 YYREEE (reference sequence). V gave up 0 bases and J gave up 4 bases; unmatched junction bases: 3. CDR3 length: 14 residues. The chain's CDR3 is CASSLVGTAYGYTF. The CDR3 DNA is TGTGCCAGCAGCTTGGTAGGGACAGCCTATGGCTACACCTTC.

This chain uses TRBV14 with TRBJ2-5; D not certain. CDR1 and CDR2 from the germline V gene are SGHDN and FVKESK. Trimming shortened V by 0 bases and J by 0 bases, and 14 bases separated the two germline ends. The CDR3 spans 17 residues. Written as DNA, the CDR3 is TGTGCCAGCAGCCAAGATAACGGGCCTCTGTACCAAGAGACCCAGTACTTC. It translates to CASSQDNGPLYQETQYF.

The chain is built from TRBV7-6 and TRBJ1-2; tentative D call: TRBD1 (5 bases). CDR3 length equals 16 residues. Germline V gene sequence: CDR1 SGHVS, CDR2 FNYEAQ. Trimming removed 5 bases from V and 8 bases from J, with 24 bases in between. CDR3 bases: TGTGCCAGCAGCCCTGAGCAAGGGGTCGGGTCGAAAGGCTACACCTTC. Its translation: CASSPEQGVGSKGYTF.

The CDR3 loop is CASSLANQANEQFF. In DNA, the CDR3 is TGTGCCAGCAGCTTAGCCAACCAGGCAAATGAGCAGTTCTTC. V usage is TRBV11-3 and J usage is TRBJ2-1; D is undetermined. The CDR3 runs 14 residues. Germline V gene sequence: CDR1 SGHNT, CDR2 YENEEA. V was trimmed by 1 base and J by 7 bases, leaving 11 bases between them.